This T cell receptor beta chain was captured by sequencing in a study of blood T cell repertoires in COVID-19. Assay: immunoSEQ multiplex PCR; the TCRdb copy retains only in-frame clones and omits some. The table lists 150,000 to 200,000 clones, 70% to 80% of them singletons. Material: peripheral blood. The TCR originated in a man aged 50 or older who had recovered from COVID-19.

For the CDR3, the DNA is TGCGCCAGCAGCTTATACAGGGGGCGCGACTATGGCTACACCTTC. This codes for CASSLYRGRDYGYTF. The chain combines TRBV5-1 with TRBJ1-2, with 9 bases lining up with TRBD1. CDR1 SGHRS and CDR2 YFSETQ come from the germline V gene. The CDR3 length is 15 residues. The V gene end was trimmed by 2 bases and the J gene end by 3 bases; junction bases not matched to a gene: 5.